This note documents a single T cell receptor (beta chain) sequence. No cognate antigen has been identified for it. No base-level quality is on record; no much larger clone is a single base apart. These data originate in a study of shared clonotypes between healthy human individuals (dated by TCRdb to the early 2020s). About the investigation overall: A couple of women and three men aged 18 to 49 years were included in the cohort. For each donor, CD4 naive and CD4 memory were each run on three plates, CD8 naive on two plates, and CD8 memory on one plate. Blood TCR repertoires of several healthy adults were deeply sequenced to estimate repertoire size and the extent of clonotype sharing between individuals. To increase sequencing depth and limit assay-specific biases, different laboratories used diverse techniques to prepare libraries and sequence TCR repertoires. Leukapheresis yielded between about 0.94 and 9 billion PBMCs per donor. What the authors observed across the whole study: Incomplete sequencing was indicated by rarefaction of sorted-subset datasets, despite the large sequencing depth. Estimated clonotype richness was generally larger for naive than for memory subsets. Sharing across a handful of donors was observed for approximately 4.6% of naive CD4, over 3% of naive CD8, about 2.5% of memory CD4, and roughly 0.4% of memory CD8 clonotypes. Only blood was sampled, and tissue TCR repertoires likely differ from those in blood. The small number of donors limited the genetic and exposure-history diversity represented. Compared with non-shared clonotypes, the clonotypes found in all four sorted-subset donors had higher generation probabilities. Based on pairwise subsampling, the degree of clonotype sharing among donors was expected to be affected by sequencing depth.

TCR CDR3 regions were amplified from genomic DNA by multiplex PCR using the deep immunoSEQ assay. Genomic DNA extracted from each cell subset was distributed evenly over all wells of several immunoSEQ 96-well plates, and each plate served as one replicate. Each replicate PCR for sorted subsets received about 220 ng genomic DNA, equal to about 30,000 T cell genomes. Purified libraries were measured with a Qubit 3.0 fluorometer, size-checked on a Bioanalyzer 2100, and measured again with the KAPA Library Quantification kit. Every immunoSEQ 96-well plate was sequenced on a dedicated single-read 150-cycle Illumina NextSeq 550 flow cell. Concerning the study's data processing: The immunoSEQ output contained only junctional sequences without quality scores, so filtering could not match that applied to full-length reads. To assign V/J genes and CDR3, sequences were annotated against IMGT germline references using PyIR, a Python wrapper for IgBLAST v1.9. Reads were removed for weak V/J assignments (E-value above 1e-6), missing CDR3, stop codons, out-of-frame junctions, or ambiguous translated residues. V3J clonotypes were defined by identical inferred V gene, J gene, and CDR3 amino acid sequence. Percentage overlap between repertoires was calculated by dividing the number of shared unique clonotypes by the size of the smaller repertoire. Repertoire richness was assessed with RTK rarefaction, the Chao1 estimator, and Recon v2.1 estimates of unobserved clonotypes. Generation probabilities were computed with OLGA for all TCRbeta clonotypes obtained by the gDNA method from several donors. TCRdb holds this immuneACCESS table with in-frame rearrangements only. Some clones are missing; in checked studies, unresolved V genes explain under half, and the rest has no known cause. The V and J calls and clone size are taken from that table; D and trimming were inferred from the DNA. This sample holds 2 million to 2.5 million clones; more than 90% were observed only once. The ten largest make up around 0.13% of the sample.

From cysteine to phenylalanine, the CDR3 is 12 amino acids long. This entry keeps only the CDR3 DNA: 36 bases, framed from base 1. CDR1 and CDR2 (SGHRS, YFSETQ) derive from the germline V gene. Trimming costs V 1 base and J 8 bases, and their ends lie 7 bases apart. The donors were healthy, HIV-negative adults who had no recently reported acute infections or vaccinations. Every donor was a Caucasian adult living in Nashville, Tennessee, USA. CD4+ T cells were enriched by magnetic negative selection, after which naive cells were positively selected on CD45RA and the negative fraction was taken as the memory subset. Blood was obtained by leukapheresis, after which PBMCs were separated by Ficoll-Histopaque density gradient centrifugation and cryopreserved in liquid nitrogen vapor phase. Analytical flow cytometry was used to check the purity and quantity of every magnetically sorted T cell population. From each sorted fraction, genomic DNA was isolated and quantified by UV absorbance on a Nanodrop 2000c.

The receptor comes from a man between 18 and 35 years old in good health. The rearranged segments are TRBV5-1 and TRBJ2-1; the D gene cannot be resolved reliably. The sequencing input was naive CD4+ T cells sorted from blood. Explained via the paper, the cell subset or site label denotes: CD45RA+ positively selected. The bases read TGCGCCAGCAGCTTGTGGGATGATGAGCAGTTCTTC. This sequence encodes CASSLWDDEQFF.